The 23 T cell receptor beta chains in this list originate from one sample, sequenced in a study of blood T cells in healthy people across ages. The use of a sample-barcoded 5' primer and a J-beta primer mix characterized a second PCR of roughly 7 to 11 cycles. TCRdb independently ran MiXCR on the 5' RACE reads; one entry per CDR3 protein. The sample contains approximately 900,000 distinct CDR3 sequences, roughly 29% of which appear only once. The same sample was also used in a study of T cells of mothers and their children.

Material for sequencing was blood. These TCRs come from a middle-aged woman in good health.

This clonotype has at least ten counts. The J gene is TRBJ2-1, the V gene TRBV11-3, with no clear D. Germline V gene lookup returns CDR1 SGHNT and CDR2 YENEEA. Trimming removed 3 bases at V and 13 bases at J, with 13 bases between. The CDR3 covers 12 residues. Here the CDR3 reads CASSLGNMYQFF. In DNA form, the CDR3 reads TGTGCCAGCAGCTTGGGGAATATGTATCAGTTCTTC.

The table lists this clonotype with many counts. The V gene is TRBV12-3 or TRBV12-4, the J gene TRBJ2-7; TRBD1 aligns across 9 bases. The V segment lost 1 base and the J segment 6 bases; nucleotides outside the gene matches: 7. The CDR3 has 15 residues. CDR3 region: CASSLGGQGRSEQYF. The CDR3 nucleotides are TGTGCCAGCAGTTTAGGGGGACAGGGACGGAGCGAGCAGTACTTC.

Many counts were recorded for this clonotype. CDR3 nucleotide sequence: TGTGCCAGCAGCTTAGCCAGTGGACAGGGCGTGTTTGGCTACACCTTC. This encodes CASSLASGQGVFGYTF. V gene TRBV27 combines with J gene TRBJ1-2; 8 positions agree with TRBD1. The CDR3 runs to 16 residues. J was trimmed by 7 bases and V by 6 bases; bases with no gene match: 16. Germline-derived CDR1 and CDR2 are MNHEY and SMNVEV (reference sequence).

This clonotype is a singleton in its sample. A clone one base away is much larger, so this may be a read error. The V call is TRBV5-4, the J call TRBJ2-1, with D perhaps TRBD2 (6 bases). Trimming removed 1 base at V and 13 bases at J, with 18 bases between. The CDR3 has 14 residues. The germline V gene has CDR1 SGHNT and CDR2 YYREEE (reference sequence). The CDR3 loop reads CASSLWVGGETQFF. The CDR3 DNA is TGTGCCAGCAGCTTGTGGGTAGGAGGGGAGACCCAGTTCTTC.

The chain is built from TRBV28 and TRBJ1-5; 8 bases align to TRBD1. Trimming at V came to 7 bases and at J to 11 bases, leaving 7 bases not matched to a gene. The V gene's germline CDR1 is MDHEN and CDR2 SYDVKM. This CDR3 region has 12 residues. In nucleotides, the CDR3 is TGTGCCAGCAAGTTCGCAGGGGGCGCCCAGCATTTT. Its translation is CASKFAGGAQHF.

This clonotype was observed a handful of times. The V call is TRBV6-6, the J call TRBJ2-7, with a tentative D call TRBD1 (6 bases). This CDR3 has 17 residues. Germline V gene data show CDR1 as MNHNY and CDR2 as SVGAGI (reference sequence). Trimming left V 0 bases short and J 2 bases short, with 17 bases between. Written as DNA, the CDR3 is TGTGCCAGCAGTTACTCGACTACAACAGGGAAAACCTACGAGCAGTACTTC. Amino acid sequence: CASSYSTTTGKTYEQYF.

This clonotype was seen repeatedly, ten times or more. The J gene is TRBJ2-5, the V gene TRBV7-3; D remains ambiguous. Trimming took off 1 base at V and 2 bases at J, with 5 bases between the two ends. Germline lookup yields CDR1 SGHTA and CDR2 FQGTGA. This CDR3 is 13 amino acids long. DNA of the CDR3: TGTGCCAGCAGCTTAATGGCTCAAGAGACCCAGTACTTC. It specifies CASSLMAQETQYF.

This clonotype was found many times. The chain couples TRBV20-1 to TRBJ2-5, with 8 nucleotides matching TRBD1. Germline CDR1 DFQATT, CDR2 SNEGSKA (reference sequence). Trimming at V came to 6 bases and at J to 4 bases, leaving 16 bases not matched to a gene. This CDR3 region has 16 residues. In nucleotides, the CDR3 is TGCAGTGCCCCCCCCCAGGCGGGACAGGCTCGAGAGACCCAGTACTTC. Translated, it gives CSAPPQAGQARETQYF.

This clonotype was seen many times. The CDR3 region is CASSLLRTDGYTF. The DNA of the CDR3 is TGTGCCAGCAGCCTTCTACGGACGGATGGCTACACCTTC. This chain links TRBV7-2 with TRBJ1-2; D is unclear. Trimming removed 5 bases at V and 6 bases at J, with 13 bases between. Germline V gives CDR1 SGHTA, CDR2 FQGNSA. CDR3 length: 13 amino acids. Full variable domain (remainder filled in from reference TRBV7-2 and TRBJ1-2): GAGVSQSPSNKVTEKGKDVELRCDPISGHTALYWYRQSLGQGLEFLIYFQGNSAPDKSGLPSDRFSAERTGGSVSTLTIQRTQQEDSAVYLCASSLLRTDGYTFGSGTRLTVV.

This clonotype came up once. This chain's CDR3 is CASSSRDRPFGEQYF. The CDR3 bases are TGTGCCAGCAGCTCCCGGGACAGGCCCTTTGGTGAGCAGTACTTC. The rearrangement joins TRBV7-9 to TRBJ2-7, with TRBD1 matching over 8 bases. The CDR3 consists of 15 residues. Germline CDR1 and CDR2: SEHNR and FQNEAQ (reference sequence). With 4 bases clipped from V and 7 bases from J, the junction kept 12 bases outside the gene matches.

V gene TRBV4-3 combines with J gene TRBJ1-2; D is perhaps TRBD1 (6 bases). The CDR3 length is 16 residues. Trimming took off 3 bases at V and 10 bases at J, with 24 bases between the two ends. Germline CDR1 and CDR2: LGHNA and YSLEER. The CDR3 DNA is TGCGCCAGCAGCCATTCTCCTCAGGGTTCCGGGGGCGACTACACCTTC. It specifies CASSHSPQGSGGDYTF.

In this sample, this clonotype turned up a few times. This chain connects TRBV12-3 or TRBV12-4 to TRBJ1-2; no definite D call. This CDR3 region has 14 residues. V lost 3 bases to trimming and J lost 3 bases, with 11 bases between them. CDR3 nucleotides: TGTGCCAGCAGTTTCTTACTATTAGACTATGGCTACACCTTC. Its protein is CASSFLLLDYGYTF.

This chain uses TRBV24-1 with TRBJ2-3; D may be TRBD1 or TRBD2 (6 bases each). The DNA end is more similar to TRBJ2-7, so the J call may be wrong. CDR1 is KGHDR and CDR2 is SFDVKD in the germline V gene. The CDR3 totals 18 residues. This CDR3 is CATSDRGSGRGGTDTQYF. DNA for the CDR3: TGTGCCACCAGTGATAGGGGGTCTGGGCGGGGAGGCACAGATACGCAGTACTTC.

At least ten counts were recorded for this clonotype. The chain employs TRBV4-2 and TRBJ1-6; 7 bases line up with TRBD1. CDR3 length: 15 residues. V lost 1 base and J lost 11; bases outside the gene matches: 8. The germline V gene has CDR1 LGHNA and CDR2 YNFKEQ. CDR3 DNA sequence: TGTGCCAGCAGCCAAGGTACAGACAGGGTGACACCCCTCCACTTT. As protein: CASSQGTDRVTPLHF.

The chain combines TRBV20-1 with TRBJ2-3, with TRBD2 matching over 9 bases. The CDR3 has 15 amino acids. Germline V gene sequence: CDR1 DFQATT, CDR2 SNEGSKA (reference sequence). The V segment lost 4 bases and the J segment 3 bases; nucleotides outside the gene matches: 8. The chain's CDR3 is CSATTRGGATDTQYF. In DNA, the CDR3 is TGCAGTGCTACCACTCGCGGGGGGGCGACAGATACGCAGTATTTT.

This clonotype has a count of ten or more. The rearrangement links TRBV7-2 to TRBJ2-3, with a tentative D call TRBD2 (6 bases). Germline-derived CDR1 and CDR2 are SGHTA and FQGNSA. V dropped 2 bases and J dropped 6 bases, with 12 bases sitting between them. The CDR3 loop spans 14 amino acids. As DNA, the CDR3 is TGTGCCAGCAGCTTAATCGGGACTGGGGATACGCAGTATTTT. Amino acids: CASSLIGTGDTQYF.

This clonotype was counted ten times or more. This chain uses TRBV15 with TRBJ2-5; 10 bases line up with TRBD1. Per the germline V gene, CDR1 is LNHNV and CDR2 is YYDKDF (reference sequence). The CDR3 is made up of 14 amino acids. The junction had 0 bases not matched to a gene; V was cut back by 3 bases and J by 2 bases. The CDR3 DNA is TGTGCCACCAGCAGGGACAGGGGGCAAGAGACCCAGTACTTC. This encodes CATSRDRGQETQYF.

Concerning this clonotype: A much larger clonotype is one base distant, so this may be a read error. The rearrangement uses TRBV10-3 and TRBJ2-5; D not certain. The CDR3 is 12 residues long. Trimming stripped 5 bases from V and 11 bases from J, with 15 bases between. Germline assignment: CDR1 ENHRY and CDR2 SYGVKD. For the CDR3, the DNA is TGTGCCATCAGTTCCATCGCCACGGAGCAGTACTTC. Protein sequence: CAISSIATEQYF.

The genes are TRBV3-1 and TRBJ2-5, with TRBD2 as a possible D gene (6 bases). This CDR3 is 13 amino acids long. Trimming left V 2 bases short and J 7 bases short, with 11 bases between. The germline V gene has CDR1 LGHDT and CDR2 YNNKEL (reference sequence). Here the CDR3 DNA reads TGTGCCAGCAGCCAAAACCAGGAGGGGACCCAGTACTTC. Amino acids: CASSQNQEGTQYF.

To note about this clonotype: Possible read error: a much larger clone is one base away. V usage is TRBV28 and J usage is TRBJ2-1; the D gene is possibly TRBD1 (6 bases). The germline V and J ends were trimmed by 6 bases and 2 bases, with 11 bases remaining between them. Germline V CDR1 and CDR2: MDHEN, SYDVKM. The CDR3 runs 14 residues. In DNA form, the CDR3 reads TGTGCCAGCAGGAGAAGGACAGCCTACAATGAGCAGTTCTTC. This gives the protein CASRRRTAYNEQFF.

This clonotype came up a few times. The J gene is TRBJ1-2, the V gene TRBV30; D gene unclear. The V gene's germline CDR1 is GTSNPN and CDR2 SVGIG (reference sequence). Trimming took off 0 bases at V and 11 bases at J, with 13 bases between the two ends. The CDR3 is made up of 12 amino acids. Here the CDR3 reads CAWSVPGGRYTF. The DNA for the CDR3 is TGTGCCTGGAGTGTACCAGGAGGGCGGTACACCTTC.

This clonotype was seen a few times. The chain is built from TRBV5-4 and TRBJ1-2; TRBD1 matches 7 bases. Losses at the gene ends were 0 bases for V and 4 bases for J; bases not matched to a gene: 9. The germline V gene has CDR1 SGHNT and CDR2 YYREEE (reference sequence). This CDR3 comprises 16 residues. The CDR3 nucleotides are TGTGCCAGCAGCTTGGGGGGTCAGGGGGTCGGCTATGGCTACACCTTC. Its protein product is CASSLGGQGVGYGYTF.

The chain has TRBV4-1 and TRBJ2-7; a possible D gene is TRBD2 (5 bases). Germline V gives CDR1 MGHRA, CDR2 YSYEKL. V was clipped by 6 bases and J by 1 base, with 19 bases between them. This CDR3 region has 16 residues. The CDR3 DNA reads TGCGCCAGCAGATATACCGGATCGGACTCTTCCTACGAGCAGTACTTC. Translating gives CASRYTGSDSSYEQYF.